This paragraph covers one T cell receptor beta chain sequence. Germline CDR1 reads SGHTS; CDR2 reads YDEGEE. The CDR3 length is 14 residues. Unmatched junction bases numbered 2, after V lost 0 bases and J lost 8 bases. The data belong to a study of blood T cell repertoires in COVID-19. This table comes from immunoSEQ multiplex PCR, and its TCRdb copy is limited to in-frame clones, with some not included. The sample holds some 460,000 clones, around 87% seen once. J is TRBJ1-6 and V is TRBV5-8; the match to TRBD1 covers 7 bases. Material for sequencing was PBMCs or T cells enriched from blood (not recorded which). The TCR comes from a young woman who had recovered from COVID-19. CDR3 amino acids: CASSLGQGDSPLHF. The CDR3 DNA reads TGTGCCAGCAGCTTGGGACAGGGAGATTCACCCCTCCACTTT.